This T cell receptor (beta chain) emerged from a study of cytomegalovirus exposure and HLA in healthy donors. Study-level background: A prior study identified roughly 110 million unique TCR beta sequences from about 179 million T cells. The study's findings and limits: Later analysis placed DRB1 highest and HLA-C lowest in TCR association rates, which differed by HLA locus. Per published reports, the classifier diagnosed cytomegalovirus status with high specificity and sensitivity.

Concerning this clone itself: The antigen is undetermined.

13 Jbeta primers and 60 Vbeta primers were used for the PCR. This table comes from immunoSEQ multiplex PCR, and its TCRdb copy is limited to in-frame clones, with some not included. The table shows 100,000 to 150,000 clones, with roughly 80% occurring only once. The clonotype originates from a man between 25 and 39 years old in good health and CMV-seronegative. The sequencing sample was made of PBMCs.

The CDR3 is CASSSRYGRYYEQYF. Here the CDR3 DNA reads TGCGCCAGCAGCTCCCGCTACGGCAGGTACTACGAGCAGTACTTC. The rearrangement uses TRBV5-1 and TRBJ2-7; D unclear. CDR1 and CDR2 (germline): SGHRS, YFSETQ. This CDR3 comprises 15 residues. Trimming took 3 bases from V and 3 from J, leaving 16 bases between them.